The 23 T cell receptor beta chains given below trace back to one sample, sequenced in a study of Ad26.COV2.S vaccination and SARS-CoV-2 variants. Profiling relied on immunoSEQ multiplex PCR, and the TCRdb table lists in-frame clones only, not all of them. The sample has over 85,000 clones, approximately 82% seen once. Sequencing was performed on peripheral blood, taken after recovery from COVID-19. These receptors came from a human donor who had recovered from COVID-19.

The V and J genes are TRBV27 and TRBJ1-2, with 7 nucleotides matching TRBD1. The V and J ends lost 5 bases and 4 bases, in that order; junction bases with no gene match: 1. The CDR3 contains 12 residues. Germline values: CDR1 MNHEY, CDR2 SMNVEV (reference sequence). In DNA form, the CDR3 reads TGTGCCAGCAGTCCAGGGGGCTATGGCTACACCTTC. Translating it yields CASSPGGYGYTF.

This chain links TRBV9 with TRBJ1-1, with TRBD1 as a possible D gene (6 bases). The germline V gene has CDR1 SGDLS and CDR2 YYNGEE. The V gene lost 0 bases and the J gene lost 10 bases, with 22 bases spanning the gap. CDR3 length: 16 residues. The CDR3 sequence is CASSVGAGEVAKGAFF. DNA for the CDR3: TGTGCCAGCAGCGTAGGGGCAGGGGAGGTGGCGAAGGGAGCTTTCTTT.

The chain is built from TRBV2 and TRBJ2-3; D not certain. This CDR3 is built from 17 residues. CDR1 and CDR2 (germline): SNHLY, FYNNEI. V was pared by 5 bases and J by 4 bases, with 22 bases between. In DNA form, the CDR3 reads TGTGCCAGCAGTCACGCTCTATTGAGAGTGTCGGCAGATACGCAGTATTTT. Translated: CASSHALLRVSADTQYF.

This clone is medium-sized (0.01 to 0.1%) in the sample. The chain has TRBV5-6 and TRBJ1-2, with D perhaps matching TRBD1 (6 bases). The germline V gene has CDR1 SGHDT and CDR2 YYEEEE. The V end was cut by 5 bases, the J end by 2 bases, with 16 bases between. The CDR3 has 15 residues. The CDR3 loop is CASRWTVWGNYGYTF. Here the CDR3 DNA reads TGTGCCAGCAGATGGACAGTTTGGGGGAACTATGGCTACACCTTC.

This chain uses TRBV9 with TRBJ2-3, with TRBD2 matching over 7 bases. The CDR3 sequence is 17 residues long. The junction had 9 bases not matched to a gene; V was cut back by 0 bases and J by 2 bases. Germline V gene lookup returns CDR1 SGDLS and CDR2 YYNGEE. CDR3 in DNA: TGTGCCAGCAGCGTAGACCCTAGCGGCCTCGTCACAGATACGCAGTATTTT. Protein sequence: CASSVDPSGLVTDTQYF.

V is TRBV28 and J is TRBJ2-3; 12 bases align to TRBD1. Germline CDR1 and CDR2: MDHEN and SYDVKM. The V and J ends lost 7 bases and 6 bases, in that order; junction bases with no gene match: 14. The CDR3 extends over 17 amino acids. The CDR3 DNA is TGTGCCAGCACCCCCCCGGGGACAGGGGGCACGTGGGATACGCAGTATTTT. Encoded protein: CASTPPGTGGTWDTQYF. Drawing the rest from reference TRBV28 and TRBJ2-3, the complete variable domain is DVKVTQSSRYLVKRTGEKVFLECVQDMDHENMFWYRQDPGLGLRLIYFSYDVKMKEKGDIPEGYSVSREKKERFSLILESASTNQTSMYLCASTPPGTGGTWDTQYFGPGTRLTVL.

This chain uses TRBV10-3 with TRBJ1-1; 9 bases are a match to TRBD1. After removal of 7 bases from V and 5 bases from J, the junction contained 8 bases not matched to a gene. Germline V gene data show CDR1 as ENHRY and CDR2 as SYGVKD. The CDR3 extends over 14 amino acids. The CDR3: CAINQQGARTEAFF. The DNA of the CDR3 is TGTGCCATCAATCAACAGGGGGCGCGAACTGAAGCTTTCTTT.

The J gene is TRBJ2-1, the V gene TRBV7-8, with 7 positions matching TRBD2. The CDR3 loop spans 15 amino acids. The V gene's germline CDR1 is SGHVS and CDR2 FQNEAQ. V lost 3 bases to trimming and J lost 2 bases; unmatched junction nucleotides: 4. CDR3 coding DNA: TGTGCCAGCAGCTTGACTAGCCCCACCTACAATGAGCAGTTCTTC. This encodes CASSLTSPTYNEQFF.

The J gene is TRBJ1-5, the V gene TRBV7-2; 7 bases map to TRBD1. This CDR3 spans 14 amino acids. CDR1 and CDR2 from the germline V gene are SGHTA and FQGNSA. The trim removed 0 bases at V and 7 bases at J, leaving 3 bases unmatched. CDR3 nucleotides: TGTGCCAGCAGCTTAGCGCGACAGGGACAGCCCCAGCATTTT. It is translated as CASSLARQGQPQHF.

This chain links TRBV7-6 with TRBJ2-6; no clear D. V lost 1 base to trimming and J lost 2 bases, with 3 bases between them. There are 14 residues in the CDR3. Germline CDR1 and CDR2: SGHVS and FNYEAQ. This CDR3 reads CASSLVAGANVLTF. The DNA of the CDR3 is TGTGCCAGCAGCTTAGTAGCTGGGGCCAACGTCCTGACTTTC.

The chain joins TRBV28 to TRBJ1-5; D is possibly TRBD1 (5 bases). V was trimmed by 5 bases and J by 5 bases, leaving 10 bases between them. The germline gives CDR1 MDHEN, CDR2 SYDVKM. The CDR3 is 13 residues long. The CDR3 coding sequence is TGTGCCAGCAGTACGGGGGGGGATCAGCCCCAGCATTTT. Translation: CASSTGGDQPQHF. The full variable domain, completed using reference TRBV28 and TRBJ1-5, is DVKVTQSSRYLVKRTGEKVFLECVQDMDHENMFWYRQDPGLGLRLIYFSYDVKMKEKGDIPEGYSVSREKKERFSLILESASTNQTSMYLCASSTGGDQPQHFGDGTRLSIL.

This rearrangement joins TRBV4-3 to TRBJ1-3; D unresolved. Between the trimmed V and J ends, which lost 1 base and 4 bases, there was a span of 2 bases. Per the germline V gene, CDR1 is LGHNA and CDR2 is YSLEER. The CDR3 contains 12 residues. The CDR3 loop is CASSQVGNTIYF. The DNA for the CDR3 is TGCGCCAGCAGCCAAGTCGGAAACACCATATATTTT.

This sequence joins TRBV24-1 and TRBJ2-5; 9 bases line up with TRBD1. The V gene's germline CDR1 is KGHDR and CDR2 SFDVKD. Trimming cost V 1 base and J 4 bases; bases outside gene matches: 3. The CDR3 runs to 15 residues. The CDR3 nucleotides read TGTGCCACCAGTGATTTTGTACAGGGGGCAGAGACCCAGTACTTC. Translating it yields CATSDFVQGAETQYF.

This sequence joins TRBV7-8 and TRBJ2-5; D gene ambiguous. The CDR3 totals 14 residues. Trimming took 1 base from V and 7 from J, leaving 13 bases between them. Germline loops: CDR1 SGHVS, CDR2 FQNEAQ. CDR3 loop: CASSLGPLTGTQYF. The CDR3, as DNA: TGTGCCAGCAGCTTAGGCCCCCTCACGGGGACCCAGTACTTC. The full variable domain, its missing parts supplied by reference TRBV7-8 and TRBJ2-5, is GAGVSQSPRYKVAKRGQDVALRCDPISGHVSLFWYQQALGQGPEFLTYFQNEAQLDKSGLPSDRFFAERPEGSVSTLKIQRTQQEDSAVYLCASSLGPLTGTQYFGPGTRLLVL.

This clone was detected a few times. Here the CDR3 reads CASSLSRVQPQHF. The CDR3 bases are TGTGCCAGCAGTTTATCAAGGGTTCAGCCCCAGCATTTT. The chain uses TRBV27 and TRBJ1-5; the D is unclear. The CDR3 totals 13 residues. CDR1 MNHEY and CDR2 SMNVEV come from the germline V gene (reference sequence). Trimming removed 0 bases at V and 6 bases at J, with 6 bases between.

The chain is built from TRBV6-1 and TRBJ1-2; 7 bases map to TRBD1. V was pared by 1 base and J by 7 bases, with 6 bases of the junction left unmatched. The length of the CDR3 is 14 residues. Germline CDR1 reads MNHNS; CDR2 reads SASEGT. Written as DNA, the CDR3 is TGTGCCAGCAGTGAAGAGGGGACAGTTCGTGGCTACACCTTC. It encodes CASSEEGTVRGYTF.

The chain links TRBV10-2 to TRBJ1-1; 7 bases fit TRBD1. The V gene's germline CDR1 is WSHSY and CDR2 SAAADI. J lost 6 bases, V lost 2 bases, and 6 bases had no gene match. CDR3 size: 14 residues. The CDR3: CASSERQGHSEAFF. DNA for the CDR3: TGCGCCAGCAGTGAGCGACAGGGACACTCTGAAGCTTTCTTT.

The CDR3 DNA follows: TGCGCCAGCAGCTTGGGGCTAGCGGGAGCCTCCTCCTACAATGAGCAGTTCTTC. It encodes CASSLGLAGASSYNEQFF. The chain joins TRBV5-1 to TRBJ2-1; 10 bases are shared with TRBD2. This CDR3 is built from 18 residues. With 0 bases clipped from V and 0 bases from J, the junction kept 6 bases outside the gene matches. Germline CDR1 SGHRS, CDR2 YFSETQ.

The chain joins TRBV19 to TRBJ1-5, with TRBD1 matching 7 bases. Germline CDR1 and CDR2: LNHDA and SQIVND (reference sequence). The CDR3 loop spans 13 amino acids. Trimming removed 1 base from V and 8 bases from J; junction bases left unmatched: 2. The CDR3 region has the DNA TGTGCCAGTAGTATAGCAGGGGGAGAGCCCCAGCATTTT. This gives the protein CASSIAGGEPQHF.

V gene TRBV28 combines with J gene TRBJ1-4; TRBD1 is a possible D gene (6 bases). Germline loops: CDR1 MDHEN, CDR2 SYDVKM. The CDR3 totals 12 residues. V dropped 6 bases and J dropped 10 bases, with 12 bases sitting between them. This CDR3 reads CASSGLGGKLFF. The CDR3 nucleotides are TGTGCCAGCAGCGGACTAGGGGGAAAACTGTTTTTT.

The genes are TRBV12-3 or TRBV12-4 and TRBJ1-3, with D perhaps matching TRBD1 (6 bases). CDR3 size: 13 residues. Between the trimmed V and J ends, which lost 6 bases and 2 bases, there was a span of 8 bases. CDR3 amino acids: CASSRGPGNTIYF. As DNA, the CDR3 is TGTGCCAGCAGCCGGGGGCCTGGAAACACCATATATTTT.

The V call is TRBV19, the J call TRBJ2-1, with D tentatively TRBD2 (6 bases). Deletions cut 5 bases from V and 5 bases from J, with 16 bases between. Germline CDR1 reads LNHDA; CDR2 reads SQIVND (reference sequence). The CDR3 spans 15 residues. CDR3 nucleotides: TGTGCCAGTAGTGCCCTTGCCGGGAGCAACAATGAGCAGTTCTTC. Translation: CASSALAGSNNEQFF.

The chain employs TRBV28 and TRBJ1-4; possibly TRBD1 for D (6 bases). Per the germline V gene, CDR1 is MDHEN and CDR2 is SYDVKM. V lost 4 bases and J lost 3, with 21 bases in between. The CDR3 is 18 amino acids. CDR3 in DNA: TGTGCCAGCAGTTACCCCCGGCAGGGGTCCCGACCTAATGAAAAACTGTTTTTT. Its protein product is CASSYPRQGSRPNEKLFF.